This T cell receptor (beta chain) was recorded in a study of T cells in localized non-small cell lung cancer. Clones were read by immunoSEQ multiplex PCR, and TCRdb kept only the in-frame ones, dropping some. The sample comprises 1,500 to 2,500 clones, 35% to 40% of which are singletons, and 12% rests with the top ten. CDR1 is MDHEN and CDR2 is SYDVKM in the germline V gene. Trimming stripped 4 bases from V and 10 bases from J, with 8 bases between. This CDR3 contains 12 residues. The chain has TRBV28 and TRBJ1-6; D ambiguous. This sequence originates from a male donor at least 60 years old with stage II lung adenocarcinoma. The sample was lung tumor tissue, taken before any cancer treatment. This chain's CDR3 is CASSSPTSPLHF. The CDR3 DNA is TGTGCCAGCAGTTCCCCCACATCACCCCTCCACTTT.